This is a list of T cell receptor beta chains from one sample in a study of T cell responses to AZD1222 COVID-19 vaccine. TCRdb's copy holds only in-frame clones and misses some; the assay was immunoSEQ multiplex PCR. This table has tens of thousands of clones, 80% to 90% appearing once. Sequenced material: peripheral blood, taken 28 days after the second AZD1222 dose. The receptors stem from an adult who received the AZD1222 COVID-19 vaccine. Each CDR3 is given with its conserved first and last residue. Fields, in order: V gene, clone size, CDR3 protein. Clone size appears in some rows only: once, few, many, or a class for an expanded clone.

TRBV18 - CASSPPEGQAFYEQYF
TRBV4-2 - CASSQMPWQGGGYTF
TRBV12-3/TRBV12-4 - CASSRTLETEAFF
TRBV5-1 - CASSLVLDHEQFF
TRBV10-2 once CASSDRGSGNTIYF
TRBV6-5 - CASSYGQGTQPQHF
TRBV28 once CASSFSLVLGENTEAFF
TRBV7-2 - CASSLSSYNSPLHF
TRBV4-1 - CASSAPARAPRGGYTF
TRBV6-5 - CASSYSGRGDSPLHF
TRBV10-3 few CAISDVGAANTEAFF
TRBV2 - CASRGDRHSYEQYF
TRBV7-2 - CASSSGQNYGYTF
TRBV5-1 - CASSSGTGGLDEQYF
TRBV3-1/TRBV3-2 few CASLGGGGETQYF
TRBV10-2 once CASSGQGASYEQYF
TRBV29-1 - CSVDPLAGGDTSTDTQYF
TRBV30 - CAWGVGGMTRNTIYF
TRBV27 once CASSLTPDRSHYGYTF
TRBV14 - CASSPLGDDRAYEQYF
TRBV2 - CASSERFDGVQPQHF
TRBV20-1 - CSALHSRDTF
TRBV2 - CASSADRVSNQPQHF
TRBV11-2 - CASSRGPGNTIYF
TRBV4-2 - CASSSRGGVPDTQYF